The 23 T cell receptor beta chains listed next were all sequenced from one sample in a study of blood T cell repertoires in COVID-19. The repertoire was sequenced with immunoSEQ multiplex PCR; TCRdb's copy has only in-frame clones and lacks some. The sample includes roughly 43,000 clones, about nine tenths of them seen just once. Sequenced: peripheral blood. The origin of the receptors is a man aged 60 to 75 with active COVID-19.

Concerning this clone: A junction end diverges from the germline sequence, so it may reflect a read error. This chain uses TRBV11-2 with TRBJ1-6; D is undetermined. CDR1 and CDR2 from the germline V gene are SGHAT and FQNNGV. CDR3 size: 17 residues. The CDR3 DNA is TGTGCCAGCAGCCTAGAAATCCAACGGTACTATAATTCACCCCTCCACTTT. Translating it yields CASSLEIQRYYNSPLHF.

J is TRBJ1-1 and V is TRBV5-5; D may be TRBD1 (6 bases). V was cut by 1 base and J by 4 bases, with 11 bases left in between. In germline, CDR1 is SGHKS, CDR2 YYEKEE (reference sequence). The CDR3 extends over 14 amino acids. CDR3 DNA: TGTGCCAGCAGCTTGCAGGGGTTGGGCACTGAAGCTTTCTTT. Amino acids: CASSLQGLGTEAFF.

The J gene is TRBJ2-3, the V gene TRBV10-1; 8 bases are a match to TRBD2. The length of the CDR3 is 16 residues. The trim removed 3 bases at V and 1 base at J, leaving 6 bases unmatched. Per the germline V gene, CDR1 is WNHNN and CDR2 is SYGVQD (reference sequence). CDR3 nucleotides: TGCGCCAGCAGTGAACCCGGGAGGGACGGCACAGATACGCAGTATTTT. As protein: CASSEPGRDGTDTQYF.

The V call is TRBV4-2, the J call TRBJ1-3; D call uncertain. The CDR3 loop spans 16 amino acids. The germline CDR1 and CDR2 sequences are LGHNA and YNFKEQ. Trimming took 1 base from V and 3 from J, leaving 13 bases between them. The CDR3 loop is CASSQAGLGGGNTIYF. The CDR3 coding sequence is TGTGCCAGCAGCCAAGCGGGTCTTGGAGGTGGAAACACCATATATTTT.

The chain links TRBV18 to TRBJ2-7, with unresolved D. CDR1 is KGHSH and CDR2 is LQKENI in the germline V gene. This CDR3 is 13 amino acids long. With 3 bases removed from V and 2 bases from J, the gap between germline ends came to 8 bases. The CDR3 reads CASSPFSTYEQYF. CDR3 bases: TGTGCCAGCTCACCCTTTAGCACCTACGAGCAGTACTTC.

The chain has TRBV19 and TRBJ2-7; 7 bases are a match to TRBD2. Per germline, CDR1 LNHDA and CDR2 SQIVND (reference sequence). After removal of 3 bases from V and 2 bases from J, the junction contained 1 base not matched to a gene. The CDR3 contains 13 residues. CDR3 sequence reads: CASSMAGAYEQYF. DNA for the CDR3: TGTGCCAGTAGTATGGCGGGGGCCTACGAGCAGTACTTC.

CDR3 in DNA: TGTGCCAGCAGCTCGGACAGTGCTAACTATGGCTACACCTTC. Amino acids: CASSSDSANYGYTF. The chain uses TRBV7-2 and TRBJ1-2; TRBD1 might be the D (6 bases). Trimming took off 4 bases at V and 0 bases at J, with 9 bases between the two ends. CDR3 length: 14 amino acids. Per germline, CDR1 SGHTA and CDR2 FQGNSA.

V is TRBV19 and J is TRBJ2-2; unclear D gene. This CDR3 is 14 amino acids long. The ends were cut back, 3 bases at V and 1 base at J, with 6 bases in the middle. The germline V gene encodes CDR1 LNHDA and CDR2 SQIVND (reference sequence). The CDR3: CASSMVRNTGELFF. The CDR3 DNA follows: TGTGCCAGTAGTATGGTTAGGAACACCGGGGAGCTGTTTTTT.

The rearrangement uses TRBV7-6 and TRBJ2-7; TRBD1 matches at 9 bases. The length of the CDR3 is 16 residues. The ends lost 5 bases at V and 3 bases at J; junction bases unmatched: 11. Germline V gene lookup returns CDR1 SGHVS and CDR2 FNYEAQ. As DNA, the CDR3 is TGTGCCAGCAGCCCGCGCCTGGGACAGGGAGGCTACGAGCAGTACTTC. Its protein is CASSPRLGQGGYEQYF.

The J gene is TRBJ2-2, the V gene TRBV21-1; the DNA was not used to check the table's D call, TRBD2. TRBV21-1 is marked as a pseudogene. This CDR3 has 24 residues. The CDR3 DNA follows: TGTGCCAGCAGCAAAGTACCCGGGACACTGGGACTAGCGGGAAGGTGTAGGTTGCCCGGGGAGCTGTTTTTT. This sequence encodes CASSKVPGTLGLAGRCRLPGELFF.

In DNA form, the CDR3 reads TGTGCCAGCTCACCCGACACTGAAGCTTTCTTT. The encoded protein is CASSPDTEAFF. This sequence joins TRBV18 and TRBJ1-1, with unresolved D. With 3 bases removed from V and 3 bases from J, the gap between germline ends came to 2 bases. Germline CDR1 and CDR2: KGHSH and LQKENI. The CDR3 loop spans 11 amino acids.

The rearrangement joins TRBV5-1 to TRBJ2-4; D is ambiguous. Germline V gene data show CDR1 as SGHRS and CDR2 as YFSETQ. The V and J ends lost 0 bases and 0 bases respectively, with 10 bases between them. The CDR3 sequence is 16 residues long. For the CDR3, the DNA is TGCGCCAGCAGCTTGGTACAGTTGCTAGCCAAAAACATTCAGTACTTC. It codes for CASSLVQLLAKNIQYF. Variable domain in full (rest from reference TRBV5-1 and TRBJ2-4): KAGVTQTPRYLIKTRGQQVTLSCSPISGHRSVSWYQQTPGQGLQFLFEYFSETQRNKGNFPGRFSGRQFSNSRSEMNVSTLELGDSALYLCASSLVQLLAKNIQYFGAGTRLSVL.

This chain links TRBV19 with TRBJ1-1; possible D gene TRBD1, 6 bases. Trimming stripped 7 bases from V and 8 bases from J, with 11 bases between. The CDR3 is 11 residues long. Germline V gives CDR1 LNHDA, CDR2 SQIVND (reference sequence). CDR3 residues: CASILGQEAFF. The CDR3 DNA reads TGTGCCAGTATCCTGGGACAAGAAGCTTTCTTT.

The rearrangement joins TRBV12-5 to TRBJ2-1, with TRBD1 identical over 7 bases. This CDR3 spans 15 amino acids. The germline CDR1 and CDR2 sequences are LGHNT and FRNRAP. V lost 1 base to trimming and J lost 4 bases; unmatched junction nucleotides: 4. The CDR3 loop reads CASGLDGQEYNEQFF. DNA of the CDR3: TGTGCTAGTGGTTTGGACGGACAGGAGTACAATGAGCAGTTCTTC.

The V call is TRBV12-3 or TRBV12-4, the J call TRBJ1-1, with D tentatively TRBD1 (5 bases). The ends were cut back, 2 bases at V and 10 bases at J, with 14 bases in the middle. This CDR3 has 13 amino acids. CDR3 amino acids: CASSLMGRGGAFF. The CDR3 bases are TGTGCCAGCAGTTTAATGGGGCGCGGGGGAGCTTTCTTT.

This clone was picked up one time. The V call is TRBV5-1, the J call TRBJ2-5, with 11 positions matching TRBD2. J gave up 3 bases and V 7 bases, and 5 bases lay outside the gene matches. The germline V gene has CDR1 SGHRS and CDR2 YFSETQ. The CDR3 contains 14 residues. The CDR3 sequence is CASSGTSGKETQYF. The CDR3 DNA reads as TGCGCCAGCTCCGGGACTAGCGGAAAAGAGACCCAGTACTTC.

The chain links TRBV27 to TRBJ2-2; 7 nucleotides match TRBD2. This CDR3 region has 16 residues. In germline, CDR1 is MNHEY, CDR2 SMNVEV (reference sequence). V gave up 2 bases and J gave up 2 bases; unmatched junction bases: 5. The CDR3 DNA is TGTGCCAGCAGTTTAGTGCCGGGGGGAAACACCGGGGAGCTGTTTTTT. It encodes CASSLVPGGNTGELFF.

This clone appeared a few times. The chain carries TRBV9 and TRBJ2-2; 8 nucleotides align to TRBD1. CDR3 length: 15 residues. Germline lookup yields CDR1 SGDLS and CDR2 YYNGEE. Trimming removed 3 bases from V and 2 bases from J; junction bases left unmatched: 3. In DNA, the CDR3 is TGTGCCAGCAGCGCTGGACAGGGAAACACCGGGGAGCTGTTTTTT. It is translated as CASSAGQGNTGELFF. Filled out from reference TRBV9 and TRBJ2-2, the complete variable domain reads DSGVTQTPKHLITATGQRVTLRCSPRSGDLSVYWYQQSLDQGLQFLIQYYNGEERAKGNILERFSAQQFPDLHSELNLSSLELGDSALYFCASSAGQGNTGELFFGEGSRLTVL.

This clone was recorded a few times. The chain couples TRBV5-1 to TRBJ2-7; 10 bases match TRBD1. With V trimmed by 4 bases and J by 4 bases, 8 bases remained unmatched. The CDR3 runs 15 residues. Germline CDR1 reads SGHRS; CDR2 reads YFSETQ. In DNA, the CDR3 is TGCGCCAGCAGCCCGACAGGGGGCGCGATGTACGAGCAGTACTTC. Its translation is CASSPTGGAMYEQYF.

This clone is medium-sized (0.01 to 0.1%) by share. The chain joins TRBV9 to TRBJ2-1; 10 nucleotides agree with TRBD2. Looked up from germline, CDR1 is SGDLS and CDR2 is YYNGEE. This CDR3 has 17 amino acids. V lost 4 bases, J lost 7 bases, and 14 bases stayed unmatched. This CDR3 is CASSPTGLADVFNEQFF. For the CDR3, the DNA is TGTGCCAGCAGCCCGACCGGACTAGCGGATGTATTTAATGAGCAGTTCTTC.

The chain is built from TRBV2 and TRBJ1-5, with D possibly matching TRBD1 (5 bases). CDR1 SNHLY and CDR2 FYNNEI come from the germline V gene. This CDR3 is 14 amino acids long. The V end lost 3 bases, the J end lost 2 bases, and 8 bases lay between the germline ends. CDR3 loop: CASSDRVGNQPQHF. CDR3 nucleotide sequence: TGTGCCAGCAGTGACAGGGTCGGCAATCAGCCCCAGCATTTT.

The V call is TRBV10-2, the J call TRBJ2-4, with 14 bases lining up with TRBD2. V shed 6 bases and J 0 bases; nucleotides not matched to a gene: 4. Germline CDR1 and CDR2: WSHSY and SAAADI. This CDR3 region has 17 residues. For the CDR3, the DNA is TGCGCCAGCAGACAGGGACTAGCGGGAGTAGCCAAAAACATTCAGTACTTC. Encoded protein: CASRQGLAGVAKNIQYF.

The chain joins TRBV9 to TRBJ1-3; D remains ambiguous. The CDR3 sequence is 15 residues long. V lost 0 bases to trimming and J lost 4 bases, with 11 bases between them. Germline CDR1 reads SGDLS; CDR2 reads YYNGEE. CDR3 protein: CASSVEGGFGNTIYF. CDR3 DNA sequence: TGTGCCAGCAGCGTAGAGGGAGGGTTCGGAAACACCATATATTTT. Supplemented by reference TRBV9 and TRBJ1-3, the full variable domain reads DSGVTQTPKHLITATGQRVTLRCSPRSGDLSVYWYQQSLDQGLQFLIQYYNGEERAKGNILERFSAQQFPDLHSELNLSSLELGDSALYFCASSVEGGFGNTIYFGEGSWLTVV.